This T cell receptor (beta chain) was sequenced in a study of Graves' ophthalmopathy and Graves' hyperthyroidism. Findings and caveats of the study: Most clonotypes expanded in thyroid above 0.001 frequency were present in blood too.

This clonotype was seen only a few times. Its antigen remains unidentified. Amplified TCR beta CDR3 regions were obtained using RNA transcripts as template. After a first-round RT-PCR with HTBI primers, a second-round multiplex PCR was run. TCRdb independently ran MiXCR on the multiplex PCR reads; one entry per CDR3 protein. Among almost 750,000 distinct CDR3 sequences listed, 35% to 50% were seen once. The study excluded patients with other autoimmune diseases, uncontrolled infections, pregnancy or lactation. Input material: peripheral blood. The clonotype comes from an adult man with Graves' ophthalmopathy.

The CDR3 is CASGRGVNQPQHF. CDR3 in DNA: TGTGCGAGCGGGAGGGGGGTGAACCAGCCCCAGCATTTT. J is TRBJ1-5 and V is TRBV2, with D possibly TRBD1 on 6 matching bases. CDR3 length: 13 residues. CDR1 and CDR2 from the germline V gene are SNHLY and FYNNEI.